This TCR beta chain was obtained from a study of blood T cell repertoires in COVID-19. About the research overall: Acute and convalescent COVID-19 specimens originated in the United States, Italy and Spain. Sample material is recorded as cDNA or gDNA derived from T cells, B-cell-depleted T cells, or PBMCs.

This clone was seen just once. At one boundary the junction diverges from the germline segment, which might be a read error. Those who participated ranged in age from roughly 18 to 89 years and resided in under 25 US areas. The CDR3 is 16 residues long. Germline CDR1 is LNHDA and CDR2 is SQIVND (reference sequence). Original processing notes: Reference gene primer amplification gave estimated nucleated cell counts. This table comes from immunoSEQ multiplex PCR, and its TCRdb copy is limited to in-frame clones, with some not included. That table furnishes V, J and clone size, whereas the DNA furnished D and trimming. The table records hundreds of thousands of clones, 83% of them present only once.

The sequence was obtained from a woman aged 45 to 65 who had been exposed to COVID-19. The genes are TRBV19 and TRBJ2-3, with unresolved D. The material sequenced was PBMCs or T cells enriched from blood (not recorded which). CDR3 loop: CASSLEAHYSTDTQYF. The CDR3 region has the DNA TGTGCCAGTAGTCTAGAGGCCCACTATAGCACAGATACGCAGTATTTT.